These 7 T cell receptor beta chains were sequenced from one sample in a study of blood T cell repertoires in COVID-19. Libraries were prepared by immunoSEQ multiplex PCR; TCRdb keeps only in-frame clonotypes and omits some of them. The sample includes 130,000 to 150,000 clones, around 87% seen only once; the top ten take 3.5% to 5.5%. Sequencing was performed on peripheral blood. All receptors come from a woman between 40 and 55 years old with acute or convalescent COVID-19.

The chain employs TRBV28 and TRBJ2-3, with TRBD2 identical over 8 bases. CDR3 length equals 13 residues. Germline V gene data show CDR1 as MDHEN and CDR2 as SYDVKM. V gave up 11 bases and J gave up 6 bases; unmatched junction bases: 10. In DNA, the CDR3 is TGTGCCGTCCGCGGGGGGTCCGACGATACGCAGTATTTT. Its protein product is CAVRGGSDDTQYF.

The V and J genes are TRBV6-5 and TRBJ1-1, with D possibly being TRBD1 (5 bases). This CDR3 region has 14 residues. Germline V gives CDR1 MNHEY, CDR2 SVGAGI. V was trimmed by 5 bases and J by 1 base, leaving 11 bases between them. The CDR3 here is CASSRTQGNTEAFF. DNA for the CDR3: TGTGCCAGCAGTAGAACTCAGGGGAACACTGAAGCTTTCTTT.

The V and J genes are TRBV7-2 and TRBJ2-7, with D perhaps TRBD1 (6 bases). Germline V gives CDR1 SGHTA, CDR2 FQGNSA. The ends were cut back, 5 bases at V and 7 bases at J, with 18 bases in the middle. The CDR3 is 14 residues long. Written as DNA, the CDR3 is TGTGCCAGCAGCCCGAGAGCAGGGGCCTGGGAGCAGTACTTC. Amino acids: CASSPRAGAWEQYF.

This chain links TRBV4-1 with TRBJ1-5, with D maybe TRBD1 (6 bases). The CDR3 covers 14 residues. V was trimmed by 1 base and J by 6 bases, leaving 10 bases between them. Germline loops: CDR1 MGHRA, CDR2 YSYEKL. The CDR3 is CASSQGRGGQPQHF. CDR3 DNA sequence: TGCGCCAGCAGCCAAGGGAGGGGGGGTCAGCCCCAGCATTTT.

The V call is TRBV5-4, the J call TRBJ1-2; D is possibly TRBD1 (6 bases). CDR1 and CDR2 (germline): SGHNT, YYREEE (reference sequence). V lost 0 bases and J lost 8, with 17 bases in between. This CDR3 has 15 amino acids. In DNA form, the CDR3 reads TGTGCCAGCAGCTTGGAGGGCGGCAGGGGAGGGGGCTACACCTTC. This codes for CASSLEGGRGGGYTF.

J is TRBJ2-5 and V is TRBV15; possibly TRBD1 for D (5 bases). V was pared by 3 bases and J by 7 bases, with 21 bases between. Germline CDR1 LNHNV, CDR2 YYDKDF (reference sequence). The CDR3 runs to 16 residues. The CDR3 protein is CATSSPKGFESGTQYF. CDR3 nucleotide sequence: TGTGCCACCAGCAGTCCCAAGGGGTTCGAGTCAGGGACCCAGTACTTC.

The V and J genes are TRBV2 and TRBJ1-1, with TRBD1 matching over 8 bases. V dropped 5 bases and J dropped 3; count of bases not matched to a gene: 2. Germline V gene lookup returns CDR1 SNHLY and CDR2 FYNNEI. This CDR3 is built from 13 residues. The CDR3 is CASSPTGDTEAFF. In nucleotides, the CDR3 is TGTGCCAGCAGTCCGACAGGGGACACTGAAGCTTTCTTT. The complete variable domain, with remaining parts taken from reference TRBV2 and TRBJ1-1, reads EPEVTQTPSHQVTQMGQEVILRCVPISNHLYFYWYRQILGQKVEFLVSFYNNEISEKSEIFDDQFSVERPDGSNFTLKIRSTKLEDSAMYFCASSPTGDTEAFFGQGTRLTVV.